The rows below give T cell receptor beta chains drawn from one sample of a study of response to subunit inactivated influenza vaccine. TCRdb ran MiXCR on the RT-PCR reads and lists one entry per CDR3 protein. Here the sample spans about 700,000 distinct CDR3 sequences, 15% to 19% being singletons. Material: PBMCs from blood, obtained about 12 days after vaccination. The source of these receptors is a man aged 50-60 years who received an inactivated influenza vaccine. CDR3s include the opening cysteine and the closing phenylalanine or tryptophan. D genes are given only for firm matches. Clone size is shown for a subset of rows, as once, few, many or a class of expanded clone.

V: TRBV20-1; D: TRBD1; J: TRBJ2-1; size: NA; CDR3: CSASGDRVNEQFF; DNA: TGCAGTGCCTCCGGCGACAGGGTAAATGAGCAGTTCTTC
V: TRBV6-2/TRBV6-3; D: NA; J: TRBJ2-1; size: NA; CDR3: CASSYVGHHNEQFF; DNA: TGTGCCAGCAGTTACGTTGGACATCACAATGAGCAGTTCTTC
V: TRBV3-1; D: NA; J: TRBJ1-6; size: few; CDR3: CASSQGGRGTLHF; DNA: TGTGCCAGCAGCCAAGGTGGCAGGGGAACCCTCCACTTT
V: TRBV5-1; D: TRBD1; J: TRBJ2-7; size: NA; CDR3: CASSSSGQSYEQYF; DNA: TGCGCCAGCAGCTCCTCGGGACAGTCATACGAGCAGTACTTC
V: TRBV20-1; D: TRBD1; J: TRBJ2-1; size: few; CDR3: CSARTRQGYNEQFF; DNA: TGCAGTGCTAGAACCCGACAGGGCTACAATGAGCAGTTCTTC
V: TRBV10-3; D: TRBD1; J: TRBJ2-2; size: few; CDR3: CAIARGQDTGELFF; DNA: TGTGCCATAGCCAGGGGGCAGGACACCGGGGAGCTGTTTTTT
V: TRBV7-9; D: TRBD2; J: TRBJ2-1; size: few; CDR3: CASSFTGLAFYNEQFF; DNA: TGTGCCAGCAGCTTTACGGGACTAGCGTTCTACAATGAGCAGTTCTTC
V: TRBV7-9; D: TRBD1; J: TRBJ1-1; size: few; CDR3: CASSLVGGSSLNTEAFF; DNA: TGTGCCAGCAGCTTAGTAGGGGGCTCATCCTTGAACACTGAAGCTTTCTTT
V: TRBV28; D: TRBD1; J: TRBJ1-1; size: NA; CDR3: CASSNYRGGEAFF; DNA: TGTGCCAGCAGTAACTACAGGGGAGGTGAAGCTTTCTTT
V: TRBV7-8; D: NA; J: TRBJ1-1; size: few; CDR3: CASSANRNTEAFF; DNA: TGTGCCAGCAGCGCGAACAGGAACACTGAAGCTTTCTTT
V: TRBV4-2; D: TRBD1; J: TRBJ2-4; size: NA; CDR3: CASSQKTGDIQYF; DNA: TGTGCCAGCAGCCAAAAAACAGGGGACATTCAGTACTTC